This T cell receptor (beta chain) was documented in a study of cytomegalovirus exposure and HLA in healthy donors. V gave up 4 bases and J gave up 6 bases; unmatched junction bases: 9. CDR3 length: 15 amino acids. Germline V gene data show CDR1 as SGHRS and CDR2 as YFSETQ. The PCR was carried out with 60 Vbeta primers and 13 Jbeta primers. The protocol was immunoSEQ multiplex PCR, while the TCRdb copy is restricted to in-frame clones and leaves out a portion. Of about 170,000 clones detected, 79% appear once; the ten largest clones hold less than 2.5%. The V gene is TRBV5-1, the J gene TRBJ2-1, with TRBD1 matching 8 bases. The clonotype comes from a woman aged 50 to 60 in good health and CMV-seronegative. The sample comprised PBMCs. The chain's CDR3 is CASSLGTGGVNEQFF. The CDR3 DNA follows: TGCGCCAGCAGCCTAGGGACAGGAGGTGTCAATGAGCAGTTCTTC.